This T cell receptor beta chain emerged from a study of OX40 agonist ivuxolimab in advanced cancers. Generated by immunoSEQ multiplex PCR, the TCRdb table keeps only in-frame clones and is missing some. The table includes roughly 65,000 clones, around four fifths detected once. The sample in question was CD4+ or CD8+ T cells sorted from blood, obtained in a trial of the OX40 agonist ivuxolimab. The clonotype comes from an adult with an advanced solid tumor such as melanoma, head and neck, liver or kidney cancer.

The CDR3: CASRAVEKLFF. CDR3 nucleotides: TGTGCCAGCAGGGCGGTTGAAAAACTGTTTTTT. This sequence joins TRBV2 and TRBJ1-4; the D is unclear. Trimming took off 6 bases at V and 7 bases at J, with 6 bases between the two ends. This CDR3 region has 11 residues. Looked up from germline, CDR1 is SNHLY and CDR2 is FYNNEI.